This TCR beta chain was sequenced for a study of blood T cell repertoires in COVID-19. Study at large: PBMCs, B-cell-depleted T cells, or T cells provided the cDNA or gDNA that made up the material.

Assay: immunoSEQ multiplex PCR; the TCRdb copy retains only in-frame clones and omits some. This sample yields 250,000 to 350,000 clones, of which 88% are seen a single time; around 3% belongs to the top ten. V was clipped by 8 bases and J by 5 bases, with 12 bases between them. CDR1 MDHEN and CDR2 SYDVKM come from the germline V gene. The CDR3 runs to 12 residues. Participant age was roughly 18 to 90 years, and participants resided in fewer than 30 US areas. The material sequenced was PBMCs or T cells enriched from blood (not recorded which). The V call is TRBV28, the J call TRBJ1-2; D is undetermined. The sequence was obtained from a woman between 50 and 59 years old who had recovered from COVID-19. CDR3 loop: CASATRTYGYTF. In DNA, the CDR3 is TGTGCCAGCGCCACCCGGACTTATGGCTACACCTTC.